This T cell receptor (beta chain) is drawn from a study of T-cell reconstitution after alpha-beta-depleted transplantation in children. This clonotype was counted many times. The target antigen is unknown. Per the germline V gene, CDR1 is LGHNT and CDR2 is FRNRAP. J gave up 5 bases and V 6 bases, and 7 bases lay outside the gene matches. The length of the CDR3 is 16 residues. A TCRbeta library incorporating unique molecular identifiers was prepared. Via MiXCR, TCRdb re-called the PCR reads, giving one row per CDR3 protein. The data hold 140,000 or so distinct CDR3 sequences, with 8.8% observed a single time. Study-wide findings and caveats: Day-60 TCRbeta diversity that was high in some patients was derived from surviving recipient T cells and thymic progenitors. Counts and diversity of T cells one year after transplant came mostly from newly produced T cells. About two months after transplant, alpha-beta T cells reportedly came from several hundred expanded graft clones.

This clonotype was sampled from a female patient between 2 and 10 years old who had a stem cell transplant for congenital amegakaryocytic thrombocytopenia, so the T cells may come from the graft donor. The V call is TRBV12-5, the J call TRBJ2-2, with 12 bases lining up with TRBD1. The source material was PBMCs, mostly from graft donor cells, sampled 180 days after TCRalphabeta/CD19-depleted stem cell transplant. CDR3 in amino acids: CASGPGTGGFTGELFF. The CDR3 DNA follows: TGTGCTAGTGGCCCCGGGACAGGGGGCTTTACCGGGGAGCTGTTTTTT.